The clone carrying this T cell receptor (beta chain) was seen many times. The antigen remains undetermined. With iRepertoire HTBI primers and Arm-PCR of CDR3 regions, TCR beta libraries were built. As processed by the authors: About 60 TRBV and about 15 TRBJ segments were identified across samples. TCRdb reprocessed the multiplex PCR reads via MiXCR and lists one record per CDR3 protein. For this entry, the V and J calls and clone size follow TCRdb and not the study's own pipeline. The sample includes hundreds of thousands of distinct CDR3 sequences, about 21% of them seen just once. The sample belongs to a study of regulatory T cells in long-lasting Graves disease. Study results and limitations: Samples came from peripheral blood alone, without thyroid tissue. Relative to newly diagnosed Graves' patients, persistent ones had lower TCR diversity.

Germline V gives CDR1 MDHEN, CDR2 SYDVKM. The CDR3 contains 15 residues. Deletions cut 2 bases from V and 7 bases from J, with 12 bases between. The time point here: persistent/refractory GD, antithyroid drugs over 5 years with positive TRAb. Preparation of the TCR library used RNA extracted from PBMCs. A peripheral blood sample, roughly 9 milliliters in volume, was drawn into EDTA tubes. This material consisted of peripheral blood mononuclear cells (PBMCs), taken when the disease was refractory, from a patient treated with antithyroid drugs. The sequence was obtained from a female donor with Graves disease. This chain links TRBV28 with TRBJ1-6; D is possibly TRBD1 (5 bases). The CDR3 sequence is CASSLPGHLNSPLHF. CDR3 DNA sequence: TGTGCCAGCAGTTTACCTGGACACCTAAATTCACCCCTCCACTTT. The variable domain in full, with the rest retrieved from reference TRBV28 and TRBJ1-6, is DVKVTQSSRYLVKRTGEKVFLECVQDMDHENMFWYRQDPGLGLRLIYFSYDVKMKEKGDIPEGYSVSREKKERFSLILESASTNQTSMYLCASSLPGHLNSPLHFGNGTRLTVT.